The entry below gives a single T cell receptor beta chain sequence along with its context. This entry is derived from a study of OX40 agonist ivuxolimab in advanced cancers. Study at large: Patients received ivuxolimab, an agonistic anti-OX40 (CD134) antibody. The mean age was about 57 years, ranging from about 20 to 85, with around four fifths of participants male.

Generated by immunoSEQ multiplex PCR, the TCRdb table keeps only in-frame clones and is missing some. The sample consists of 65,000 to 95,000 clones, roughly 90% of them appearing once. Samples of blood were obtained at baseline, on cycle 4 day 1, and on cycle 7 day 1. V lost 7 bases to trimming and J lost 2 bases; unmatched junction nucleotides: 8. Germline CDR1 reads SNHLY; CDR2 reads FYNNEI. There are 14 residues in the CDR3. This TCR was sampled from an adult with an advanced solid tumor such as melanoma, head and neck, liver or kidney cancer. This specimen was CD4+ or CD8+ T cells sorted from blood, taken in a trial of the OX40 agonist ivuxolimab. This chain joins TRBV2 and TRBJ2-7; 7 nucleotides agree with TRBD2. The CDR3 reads CASKEGSGTYEQYF. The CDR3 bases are TGTGCCAGCAAGGAAGGAAGCGGGACCTACGAGCAGTACTTC.